The 26 T cell receptor beta chains reported below all come from one sample, sequenced in a study. TCRdb re-derived calls from the 5' RACE reads in MiXCR, one entry per CDR3 protein. The data show about 32,000 distinct CDR3 sequences, 24% seen once. What was sequenced was memory CD4+ T cells sorted from blood. Regarding subset: memory CD4+ T cells, CD4+CD45RO+CD25-. These receptor sequences come from a female donor with breast cancer.

For this clonotype: A much larger clone differs from this one at a single base, so this may be a read error. This rearrangement joins TRBV9 to TRBJ2-1; 10 bases fit TRBD2. CDR3 length: 16 residues. CDR1 is SGDLS and CDR2 is YYNGEE in the germline V gene. The CDR3 protein is CASCVETSGYYNEQFF. CDR3 in DNA: TGTGCCAGCTGCGTCGAGACTAGCGGGTACTACAATGAGCAGTTCTTC.

This clonotype was counted ten times or more. The V call is TRBV20-1, the J call TRBJ2-3; D ambiguous. From germline, CDR1 is DFQATT and CDR2 SNEGSKA (reference sequence). The length of the CDR3 is 13 residues. V lost 7 bases and J lost 5, with 16 bases in between. CDR3 nucleotide sequence: TGCAGTGTCCACCGTCCCGCCAGAGATACGCAGTATTTT. Its translation is CSVHRPARDTQYF.

The chain joins TRBV21-1 to TRBJ1-2; TRBD1 is taken as the D call from the table, unchecked against the DNA. TRBV21-1 constitutes a pseudogene. The CDR3 contains 15 residues. Here the CDR3 DNA reads TGTGCCAGCAGCAAGTTGAACAGGGCGTTCAGAGGCTACACCTTC. Its protein is CASSKLNRAFRGYTF.

This clonotype came up many times. The rearrangement joins TRBV3-1 to TRBJ2-5, with 9 positions matching TRBD2. Per the germline V gene, CDR1 is LGHDT and CDR2 is YNNKEL (reference sequence). The CDR3 sequence is 17 residues long. With 1 base clipped from V and 0 bases from J, the junction kept 6 bases outside the gene matches. The CDR3 is CASSQGSSGTDQETQYF. The CDR3 DNA follows: TGTGCCAGCAGCCAAGGTTCTAGCGGGACCGACCAAGAGACCCAGTACTTC.

The chain carries TRBV4-2 and TRBJ2-7, with TRBD2 matching 11 bases. Per the germline V gene, CDR1 is LGHNA and CDR2 is YNFKEQ. The ends lost 6 bases at V and 4 bases at J; junction bases unmatched: 8. The CDR3 is made up of 15 amino acids. The CDR3 reads CASSYGRTSGYEQYF. CDR3 bases: TGTGCCAGCAGTTACGGGCGGACTAGCGGGTACGAGCAGTACTTC.

This clonotype has a handful of counts. Possible read error: a much larger clone is one base away. The chain employs TRBV6-5 and TRBJ2-7, with TRBD2 identical over 8 bases. J gave up 3 bases and V 6 bases, and 7 bases lay outside the gene matches. This CDR3 spans 14 amino acids. Germline lookup yields CDR1 MNHEY and CDR2 SVGAGI. In nucleotides, the CDR3 is TGTGCCAGCAGGCCGACTAGCGCGGGCTACGAGCAGTACTTC. Translation: CASRPTSAGYEQYF.

This rearrangement joins TRBV28 to TRBJ2-3, with 7 bases identical to TRBD1. Germline assignment: CDR1 MDHEN and CDR2 SYDVKM. V shed 5 bases and J 5 bases; nucleotides not matched to a gene: 10. The CDR3 extends over 15 amino acids. The CDR3 reads CASSTGDRQGDTQYF. For the CDR3, the DNA is TGTGCCAGCAGTACAGGGGACAGACAAGGAGATACGCAGTATTTT.

The sample holds many counts of this clonotype. The V call is TRBV7-9, the J call TRBJ2-4; 8 bases are a match to TRBD1. Unmatched junction bases numbered 11, after V lost 6 bases and J lost 4 bases. Germline V CDR1 and CDR2: SEHNR, FQNEAQ (reference sequence). The CDR3 length is 16 residues. CDR3 in amino acids: CASRSSQGAKKNIQYF. The DNA of the CDR3 is TGTGCCAGCAGATCGTCCCAGGGGGCTAAGAAAAACATTCAGTACTTC.

This clonotype was counted a single time. The chain uses TRBV28 and TRBJ1-5; no firm D call. V gave up 3 bases and J gave up 4 bases, with 10 bases separating them. The CDR3 totals 14 residues. The germline V gene encodes CDR1 MDHEN and CDR2 SYDVKM. The CDR3 nucleotides are TGTGCCAGCAGTTTTCGGGTACAGAATCAGCCCCAGCATTTT. It encodes CASSFRVQNQPQHF.

This clonotype was recorded many times. The chain is built from TRBV29-1 and TRBJ2-2; D not certain. This CDR3 is built from 12 residues. CDR1 is SQVTM, CDR2 ANQGSEA, per germline. V dropped 3 bases and J dropped 0 bases, with 2 bases sitting between them. This chain's CDR3 is CSVEPNTGELFF. The CDR3, as DNA: TGCAGCGTTGAGCCGAACACCGGGGAGCTGTTTTTT.

The DNA of the CDR3 is TGTGCCAGCAGTGAATCGGGACAGGGCCTTTCCTACGAGCAGTACTTC. Translation gives CASSESGQGLSYEQYF. The genes are TRBV25-1 and TRBJ2-7, with TRBD1 matching over 9 bases. The V gene end was trimmed by 1 base and the J gene end by 1 base; junction bases not matched to a gene: 5. The CDR3 has 16 residues. In germline, CDR1 is MGHDK, CDR2 SYGVNS.

The chain couples TRBV20-1 to TRBJ1-5, with no clear D. Germline loops: CDR1 DFQATT, CDR2 SNEGSKA (reference sequence). There are 13 residues in the CDR3. The V end lost 2 bases, the J end lost 3 bases, and 8 bases lay between the germline ends. The CDR3 here is CSARNSYNQPQHF. The CDR3 bases are TGCAGTGCTAGAAACAGCTACAATCAGCCCCAGCATTTT.

This clonotype was counted a few times. The chain combines TRBV4-2 with TRBJ1-4, with D maybe TRBD1 (6 bases). Germline V gene sequence: CDR1 LGHNA, CDR2 YNFKEQ. Trimming shortened V by 1 base and J by 7 bases, and 13 bases separated the two germline ends. The CDR3 is 15 amino acids. Here the CDR3 reads CASSQGPGESEKLFF. CDR3 sequence (DNA): TGTGCCAGCAGCCAAGGCCCAGGGGAGAGTGAAAAACTGTTTTTT.

V is TRBV12-3 or TRBV12-4 and J is TRBJ2-7, with a weak D call TRBD1 (5 bases). Trimming removed 2 bases from V and 2 bases from J, with 7 bases in between. The CDR3 sequence is 13 residues long. In DNA, the CDR3 is TGTGCCAGCAGTTTACAACAGGCCTACGAGCAGTACTTC. Its translation: CASSLQQAYEQYF.

This clonotype was recorded many times. The V and J genes are TRBV4-1 and TRBJ2-7; 7 bases align to TRBD1. Germline assignment: CDR1 MGHRA and CDR2 YSYEKL. V shed 5 bases, J shed 1 base, and the junction held 2 bases outside the gene matches. This CDR3 contains 13 residues. The chain's CDR3 is CASSWGQSYEQYF. CDR3 in DNA: TGCGCCAGCAGCTGGGGACAGTCCTACGAGCAGTACTTC.

CDR3 residues: CASSSTGYNEQFF. The CDR3 DNA follows: TGTGCCAGCAGTTCAACTGGTTACAATGAGCAGTTCTTC. The chain has TRBV6-4 and TRBJ2-1, with no clear D. V was trimmed by 5 bases and J by 4 bases, leaving 9 bases between them. The V gene's germline CDR1 is MRHNA and CDR2 SNTAGT. CDR3 length: 13 amino acids.

The chain recombines TRBV7-9 with TRBJ1-2; D not certain. The CDR3 has 12 residues. V lost 6 bases and J lost 0, with 5 bases in between. Germline V lookup: CDR1 SEHNR, CDR2 FQNEAQ (reference sequence). The CDR3 loop is CASRPSNYGYTF. CDR3 sequence (DNA): TGTGCCAGCAGGCCATCTAACTATGGCTACACCTTC. The whole variable domain, remainder taken from reference TRBV7-9 and TRBJ1-2, is DTGVSQNPRHKITKRGQNVTFRCDPISEHNRLYWYRQTLGQGPEFLTYFQNEAQLEKSRLLSDRFSAERPKGSFSTLEIQRTEQGDSAMYLCASRPSNYGYTFGSGTRLTVV.

This chain links TRBV4-1 with TRBJ2-3, with a tentative D call TRBD2 (6 bases). Germline values: CDR1 MGHRA, CDR2 YSYEKL. This CDR3 comprises 15 residues. V dropped 3 bases and J dropped 0 bases, with 10 bases sitting between them. The CDR3: CASSQLATSTDTQYF. In DNA, the CDR3 is TGCGCCAGCAGCCAGCTAGCGACTAGCACAGATACGCAGTATTTT.

A single count supports this clonotype. The CDR3 reads CASSSTSTGYEQYF. In nucleotides, the CDR3 is TGTGCCAGCAGCTCAACTTCGACGGGATACGAGCAGTACTTC. The J gene is TRBJ2-7, the V gene TRBV13, with D tentatively TRBD2 (5 bases). Trimming pared 4 bases from V and 4 bases from J, leaving 14 bases between. Germline V gene lookup returns CDR1 PRHDT and CDR2 FYEKMQ (reference sequence). CDR3 length equals 14 residues.

This rearrangement joins TRBV4-3 to TRBJ2-1; D perhaps matches TRBD2 (5 bases). Trimming shortened V by 6 bases and J by 8 bases, and 14 bases separated the two germline ends. The germline CDR1 and CDR2 sequences are LGHNA and YSLEER. This CDR3 comprises 13 residues. The CDR3 loop is CASSRLEGDEQFF. The DNA for the CDR3 is TGCGCCAGCAGTCGTCTAGAGGGAGATGAGCAGTTCTTC.

The chain has TRBV29-1 and TRBJ1-2; D call uncertain. Trimming stripped 5 bases from V and 2 bases from J, with 9 bases between. CDR1 and CDR2 (germline): SQVTM, ANQGSEA. The CDR3 is 12 residues long. CDR3 DNA: TGCAGCGTTACTTCACCCAACTATGGCTACACCTTC. Protein sequence: CSVTSPNYGYTF.

The table lists this clonotype with many counts. The V gene is TRBV6-1, the J gene TRBJ1-2; D call uncertain. Germline loops: CDR1 MNHNS, CDR2 SASEGT. The germline V and J ends were trimmed by 11 bases and 0 bases, with 7 bases remaining between them. This CDR3 comprises 11 residues. CDR3 in DNA: TGTGCCTCAGAAGCTAACTATGGCTACACCTTC. Translated: CASEANYGYTF.

A few counts support this clonotype. This sequence joins TRBV7-2 and TRBJ2-7; TRBD1 matches 8 bases. V trimming: 5 bases; J trimming: 2 bases; junction bases outside the gene matches: 2. The CDR3 runs to 13 residues. From germline, CDR1 is SGHTA and CDR2 FQGNSA. The CDR3 coding sequence is TGTGCCAGCAGCGGGGGACAGGCCTACGAGCAGTACTTC. The encoded protein is CASSGGQAYEQYF.

Many counts were recorded for this clonotype. The chain links TRBV12-3 or TRBV12-4 to TRBJ2-7, with D possibly TRBD1 on 6 matching bases. The CDR3 has 13 residues. V shed 6 bases and J shed 3 bases, with 12 bases lying between them. CDR3 protein: CASSPYRVYEQYF. CDR3 DNA: TGTGCCAGCAGCCCGTACAGGGTCTACGAGCAGTACTTC.

This clonotype was picked up many times. The rearrangement uses TRBV29-1 and TRBJ2-3, with 10 bases lining up with TRBD2. Germline trimming cut 4 bases from V and 5 bases from J; bases unmatched to any gene: 6. The CDR3 spans 14 residues. CDR1 and CDR2 (germline): SQVTM, ANQGSEA. The CDR3 protein is CSVVPSGRVDTQYF. CDR3 nucleotides: TGCAGCGTTGTACCTAGCGGGAGAGTAGATACGCAGTATTTT.

V and J are TRBV7-9 and TRBJ1-2; 8 positions agree with TRBD1. Germline CDR1 SEHNR, CDR2 FQNEAQ (reference sequence). CDR3 length: 20 residues. J gave up 2 bases and V 5 bases, and 22 bases lay outside the gene matches. CDR3 sequence (DNA): TGTGCCAGCAGCCCAATCGACAGGGGAAGGGATGACAGGGCGAACTATGGCTACACCTTC. Translated: CASSPIDRGRDDRANYGYTF. The full variable domain, in which reference TRBV7-9 and TRBJ1-2 provide the parts outside the CDR3, is DTGVSQNPRHKITKRGQNVTFRCDPISEHNRLYWYRQTLGQGPEFLTYFQNEAQLEKSRLLSDRFSAERPKGSFSTLEIQRTEQGDSAMYLCASSPIDRGRDDRANYGYTFGSGTRLTVV.